The 28 T cell receptor beta chains below were found in one sample sequenced in a study of identical twins. Via MiXCR, TCRdb re-called the 5' RACE reads, giving one row per CDR3 protein. The sample includes roughly 570,000 distinct CDR3 sequences, over 8.5% of them seen just once. The same data also went into a second study, on yellow fever vaccine responses in identical twins.

The sequencing input was PBMCs. The receptor source for this set is a woman aged 18-29 years in good health.

There are a few counts of this clonotype. V gene TRBV15 combines with J gene TRBJ2-1, with TRBD2 as a possible D gene (6 bases). This CDR3 is built from 15 residues. The germline V and J ends were trimmed by 0 bases and 9 bases, with 15 bases remaining between them. Germline CDR1 LNHNV, CDR2 YYDKDF (reference sequence). In nucleotides, the CDR3 is TGTGCCACCAGCAGAGATCTGGCTAGCGTGGGTGAGCAGTTCTTC. Protein sequence: CATSRDLASVGEQFF.

This clonotype was picked up a small number of times. Here the CDR3 DNA reads TGTGCCAGCAGTTCCGGGAGACTGGCGGGCGGGAGTCGCGAGACCCAGTACTTC. Its protein product is CASSSGRLAGGSRETQYF. The rearrangement joins TRBV12-3 or TRBV12-4 to TRBJ2-5, with 7 bases identical to TRBD2. V shed 4 bases and J 5 bases; nucleotides not matched to a gene: 19. The length of the CDR3 is 18 residues.

This clonotype has a handful of counts. This rearrangement joins TRBV6-2 or TRBV6-3 to TRBJ2-1; TRBD2 might be the D (5 bases). This CDR3 is 13 amino acids long. The V and J ends lost 3 bases and 8 bases respectively, with 11 bases between them. Germline-derived CDR1 and CDR2 are MNHEY and SVGEGT. This CDR3 reads CASSYFSVDEQFF. DNA for the CDR3: TGTGCCAGCAGTTATTTTAGCGTCGATGAGCAGTTCTTC.

This clonotype was seen a few times. The chain has TRBV3-1 and TRBJ2-5, with D perhaps being TRBD1 or TRBD2 (6 bases each). CDR3 length: 15 residues. Per germline, CDR1 LGHDT and CDR2 YNNKEL (reference sequence). With 1 base removed from V and 0 bases from J, the gap between germline ends came to 9 bases. The DNA for the CDR3 is TGTGCCAGCAGCCAAGGGAGGGGGGACCAAGAGACCCAGTACTTC. Its translation: CASSQGRGDQETQYF.

The chain employs TRBV29-1 and TRBJ1-2; 8 bases match TRBD1. The junction had 11 bases not matched to a gene; V was cut back by 7 bases and J by 7 bases. Germline CDR1 SQVTM, CDR2 ANQGSEA. The CDR3 loop spans 13 amino acids. CDR3 in amino acids: CSDKSQGALGYTF. Here the CDR3 DNA reads TGCAGCGACAAATCCCAGGGGGCGCTTGGCTACACCTTC.

This clonotype was detected many times. The V and J genes are TRBV28 and TRBJ2-2; tentatively, D is TRBD2 (5 bases). The CDR3 extends over 14 amino acids. The germline gives CDR1 MDHEN, CDR2 SYDVKM. V was pared by 3 bases and J by 8 bases, with 13 bases between. The CDR3 DNA reads as TGTGCCAGCAGTTTTAGTCTAGCCGAAGGGGAGCTGTTTTTT. Encoded protein: CASSFSLAEGELFF.

This clonotype was picked up a small number of times. The rearrangement joins TRBV24-1 to TRBJ2-1; 7 bases are a match to TRBD1. CDR1 is KGHDR, CDR2 SFDVKD, per germline. The CDR3 sequence is 16 residues long. Trimming took 7 bases from V and 4 from J; bases not matched to a gene: 12. CDR3 residues: CATRDTRDSLYNEQFF. The CDR3 region has the DNA TGTGCCACCAGGGACACCCGGGACAGCCTGTACAATGAGCAGTTCTTC.

This clonotype was found a few times. The V call is TRBV27, the J call TRBJ2-4; 7 bases line up with TRBD1. The CDR3 consists of 14 residues. With V trimmed by 5 bases and J by 2 bases, 3 bases remained unmatched. CDR1 is MNHEY and CDR2 is SMNVEV in the germline V gene (reference sequence). The CDR3 region has the DNA TGTGCCAGCAGTCTACAGGGGCCCAAAAACATTCAGTACTTC. This encodes CASSLQGPKNIQYF.

The chain employs TRBV11-2 and TRBJ1-1, with D hard to call. This CDR3 spans 13 amino acids. The V end lost 5 bases, the J end lost 0 bases, and 7 bases lay between the germline ends. Germline V gene data show CDR1 as SGHAT and CDR2 as FQNNGV. DNA of the CDR3: TGTGCCAGCAGCGATACAGTGAACACTGAAGCTTTCTTT. Its protein product is CASSDTVNTEAFF.

The genes are TRBV3-1 and TRBJ2-1; either TRBD1 or TRBD2 may supply D (5 bases each). V was pared by 4 bases and J by 5 bases, with 18 bases between. The CDR3 extends over 16 amino acids. CDR1 and CDR2 from the germline V gene are LGHDT and YNNKEL (reference sequence). The CDR3 DNA sequence: TGTGCCAGCAGCCCAACGGGACGCGCGCCGGACAATGAGCAGTTCTTC. Protein product: CASSPTGRAPDNEQFF.

This clonotype was seen only a few times. V is TRBV5-1 and J is TRBJ1-2; D might be TRBD1 (6 bases). Trimming removed 0 bases at V and 6 bases at J, with 15 bases between. This CDR3 has 15 amino acids. CDR1 and CDR2 (germline): SGHRS, YFSETQ. The CDR3 region is CASSLVPDRKNGYTF. CDR3 DNA sequence: TGCGCCAGCAGCTTGGTTCCCGACAGGAAAAATGGCTACACCTTC. The full variable domain, completed using reference TRBV5-1 and TRBJ1-2, is KAGVTQTPRYLIKTRGQQVTLSCSPISGHRSVSWYQQTPGQGLQFLFEYFSETQRNKGNFPGRFSGRQFSNSRSEMNVSTLELGDSALYLCASSLVPDRKNGYTFGSGTRLTVV.

This clonotype was counted only a few times. The J gene is TRBJ2-5, the V gene TRBV4-1; D unresolved. The CDR3 extends over 13 amino acids. Deletions cut 2 bases from V and 2 bases from J, with 6 bases between. The germline V gene encodes CDR1 MGHRA and CDR2 YSYEKL. CDR3 in amino acids: CASSQPSQETQYF. Here the CDR3 DNA reads TGCGCCAGCAGCCAACCAAGTCAAGAGACCCAGTACTTC.

The chain links TRBV12-3 or TRBV12-4 to TRBJ2-5; D possibly corresponds to TRBD2 (6 bases). This CDR3 has 14 residues. The V and J ends lost 3 bases and 1 base respectively, with 9 bases between them. The CDR3: CASSFRAGQETQYF. CDR3 coding DNA: TGTGCCAGCAGTTTCCGAGCGGGCCAAGAGACCCAGTACTTC.

This clonotype was observed many times. J is TRBJ1-4 and V is TRBV5-1; D is uncertain. Germline V gene data show CDR1 as SGHRS and CDR2 as YFSETQ. Trimming cost V 2 bases and J 0 bases, with 5 bases left between them. The CDR3 contains 14 residues. The CDR3 here is CASSLQPTNEKLFF. The CDR3 nucleotides are TGCGCCAGCAGCTTACAGCCAACTAATGAAAAACTGTTTTTT.

This clonotype was seen only a few times. V and J are TRBV4-1 and TRBJ2-7, with D perhaps matching TRBD1 (5 bases). Germline-derived CDR1 and CDR2 are MGHRA and YSYEKL. This CDR3 has 13 amino acids. V lost 3 bases to trimming and J lost 7 bases, with 13 bases between them. The CDR3 protein is CASSHALPGEQYF. Written as DNA, the CDR3 is TGCGCCAGCAGCCACGCCCTCCCAGGGGAGCAGTACTTC.

V gene TRBV29-1 combines with J gene TRBJ2-1; perhaps D is TRBD1 or TRBD2 (6 bases each). V lost 6 bases, J lost 8 bases, and 14 bases lay in between. Germline V gene data show CDR1 as SQVTM and CDR2 as ANQGSEA. This CDR3 is 12 amino acids long. CDR3 bases: TGCAGCGTGAGGGGGGTGGGGTATGAGCAGTTCTTC. Translation: CSVRGVGYEQFF.

The chain employs TRBV30 and TRBJ2-1; D unclear. The CDR3 length is 15 residues. Germline assignment: CDR1 GTSNPN and CDR2 SVGIG (reference sequence). Trimming took off 3 bases at V and 6 bases at J, with 18 bases between the two ends. CDR3 coding DNA: TGTGCCTGGAGCTCCGGGCAGAGTTACTTCAATGAGCAGTTCTTC. The encoded protein is CAWSSGQSYFNEQFF. Together with reference TRBV30 and TRBJ2-1, the CDR3 gives the full variable domain: SQTIHQWPATLVQPVGSPLSLECTVEGTSNPNLYWYRQAAGRGLQLLFYSVGIGQISSEVPQNLSASRPQDRQFILSSKKLLLSDSGFYLCAWSSGQSYFNEQFFGPGTRLTVL.

This clonotype was counted at least ten times. The rearrangement joins TRBV10-3 to TRBJ1-2; 10 bases are a match to TRBD1. Per germline, CDR1 ENHRY and CDR2 SYGVKD. After removal of 11 bases from V and 4 bases from J, the junction contained 13 bases not matched to a gene. The CDR3 is 15 residues long. Here the CDR3 reads CAAARDRGKLYGYTF. The CDR3 DNA is TGTGCCGCCGCCCGGGACAGGGGAAAACTCTATGGCTACACCTTC.

This clonotype has just a few counts. The CDR3 nucleotides read TGCAGTGCTAGAGGCCCCCAGGGTACAAACACTGAAGCTTTCTTT. This translates into CSARGPQGTNTEAFF. This sequence joins TRBV20-1 and TRBJ1-1; TRBD1 is a possible D gene (5 bases). This CDR3 region has 15 residues. V lost 1 base and J lost 2, with 14 bases in between. CDR1 and CDR2 (germline): DFQATT, SNEGSKA (reference sequence).

At least ten counts were recorded for this clonotype. The genes are TRBV5-1 and TRBJ2-1; D remains ambiguous. The V and J ends lost 5 bases and 3 bases respectively, with 12 bases between them. Germline values: CDR1 SGHRS, CDR2 YFSETQ. This CDR3 is built from 14 residues. CDR3 DNA sequence: TGCGCCAGCAGATGGGATCCAAGCTACAATGAGCAGTTCTTC. Translated, it gives CASRWDPSYNEQFF.

This chain joins TRBV6-1 and TRBJ2-1; D is uncertain. V was cut by 7 bases and J by 6 bases, with 19 bases left in between. Germline V gene data show CDR1 as MNHNS and CDR2 as SASEGT. This CDR3 spans 15 amino acids. Here the CDR3 DNA reads TGTGCCAGCACCACCGACTCCGCCCCGGTCAATGAGCAGTTCTTC. It yields the protein CASTTDSAPVNEQFF.

This clonotype was observed a few times. The chain employs TRBV2 and TRBJ2-3; 8 nucleotides match TRBD1. Germline CDR1 reads SNHLY; CDR2 reads FYNNEI. CDR3 length: 15 residues. V shed 7 bases and J 3 bases; nucleotides not matched to a gene: 9. This CDR3 reads CASIQGRGQTDTQYF. In nucleotides, the CDR3 is TGTGCCAGCATCCAAGGCAGGGGGCAGACAGATACGCAGTATTTT.

This rearrangement joins TRBV7-2 to TRBJ2-5, with D maybe TRBD2 (5 bases). From germline, CDR1 is SGHTA and CDR2 FQGNSA. This CDR3 is 15 amino acids long. Deletions cut 2 bases from V and 5 bases from J, with 15 bases between. The CDR3 DNA sequence: TGTGCCAGCAGCTTACGGTCCGGCGGGTGGGAGACCCAGTACTTC. This encodes CASSLRSGGWETQYF.

The V and J genes are TRBV5-6 and TRBJ2-1; D unclear. Germline CDR1 is SGHDT and CDR2 is YYEEEE. V was trimmed by 0 bases and J by 9 bases, leaving 7 bases between them. The CDR3 is 12 amino acids. Here the CDR3 DNA reads TGTGCCAGCAGCTTGGAAGGATCTGAGCAGTTCTTC. Translating it yields CASSLEGSEQFF.

This clonotype was observed at least ten times. Here the CDR3 reads CASSELRGFTEAFF. The DNA for the CDR3 is TGTGCCAGCAGTGAATTGCGGGGATTCACTGAAGCTTTCTTT. This chain connects TRBV25-1 to TRBJ1-1; D is uncertain. V was trimmed by 1 base and J by 4 bases, leaving 10 bases between them. The V gene's germline CDR1 is MGHDK and CDR2 SYGVNS. This CDR3 is 14 amino acids long. Looking up the rest from reference TRBV25-1 and TRBJ1-1 gives the full variable domain: EADIYQTPRYLVIGTGKKITLECSQTMGHDKMYWYQQDPGMELHLIHYSYGVNSTEKGDLSSESTVSRIRTEHFPLTLESARPSHTSQYLCASSELRGFTEAFFGQGTRLTVV.

V gene TRBV7-9 combines with J gene TRBJ2-7; D is uncertain. The CDR3 is 15 amino acids. From germline, CDR1 is SEHNR and CDR2 FQNEAQ (reference sequence). V lost 5 bases, J lost 6 bases, and 20 bases lay in between. The CDR3: CASSPVSARPIEQYF. In DNA, the CDR3 is TGTGCCAGCAGCCCTGTCTCCGCCCGGCCTATCGAGCAGTACTTC.

The chain is built from TRBV7-9 and TRBJ2-7; 11 positions match TRBD2. Trimming cost V 5 bases and J 1 base; bases outside gene matches: 4. This CDR3 region has 15 residues. Germline V gene data show CDR1 as SEHNR and CDR2 as FQNEAQ (reference sequence). This CDR3 reads CASSQRLAGSYEQYF. CDR3 coding DNA: TGTGCCAGCAGCCAAAGACTAGCGGGGTCCTACGAGCAGTACTTC.

This clonotype was recorded many times. This chain connects TRBV29-1 to TRBJ1-5, with D perhaps TRBD1 (6 bases). The V and J ends lost 6 bases and 0 bases respectively, with 18 bases between them. The CDR3 consists of 16 residues. In germline, CDR1 is SQVTM, CDR2 ANQGSEA. The CDR3 region has the DNA TGCAGCGTCCTATTACGGGGGGGCGATAGCAATCAGCCCCAGCATTTT. It translates to CSVLLRGGDSNQPQHF.